Presented here are 8 T cell receptor beta chains from one specimen sequenced in a study of CD8+CD57+ T cells in acquired aplastic anemia. Before being chosen for sequencing, patients had shown CD8+CD57+ cell expansion by flow cytometry. For CDR3 and TCR beta VDJ profiling, genomic DNA was the template used. TCRdb used MiXCR to reprocess the reads, holding one entry per CDR3 protein. The table has around 150,000 distinct CDR3 sequences, about two thirds seen once. The source material was sorted CD4+, CD8+, or CD8+CD57+ T cells (not recorded which) from PBMCs. Every receptor here comes from a human donor with aplastic anemia.

The chain joins TRBV7-8 to TRBJ1-1, with D unclear. Trimming pared 3 bases from V and 3 bases from J, leaving 20 bases between. Germline CDR1 and CDR2: SGHVS and FQNEAQ. The CDR3 covers 17 residues. In DNA, the CDR3 is TGTGCCAGCAGCTTCAAAACTCTACCACCGCCGGACACTGAAGCTTTCTTT. This codes for CASSFKTLPPPDTEAFF.

The rearrangement joins TRBV7-6 to TRBJ1-6, with a possible D match to TRBD1 (5 bases). The V end was cut by 2 bases, the J end by 3 bases, with 8 bases between. Germline values: CDR1 SGHVS, CDR2 FNYEAQ. This CDR3 is 15 amino acids long. The CDR3 DNA sequence: TGTGCCAGCAGCTTATCCGACAGCTATAATTCACCCCTCCACTTT. Residues: CASSLSDSYNSPLHF.

The chain is built from TRBV2 and TRBJ2-2; no clear D gene. The length of the CDR3 is 13 residues. Deletions cut 4 bases from V and 6 bases from J, with 9 bases between. Germline V CDR1 and CDR2: SNHLY, FYNNEI. As DNA, the CDR3 is TGTGCCAGCAGTGTGGTAGGCCCCGGGGAGCTGTTTTTT. Translated: CASSVVGPGELFF.

The rearrangement uses TRBV10-3 and TRBJ2-7, with D maybe TRBD2 (7 bases). Germline lookup yields CDR1 ENHRY and CDR2 SYGVKD. V shed 10 bases and J shed 3 bases, with 13 bases lying between them. This CDR3 contains 12 residues. The CDR3 DNA is TGTGCCAAACAGGGAGGGGACTACGAGCAGTACTTC. Protein: CAKQGGDYEQYF.

The genes are TRBV20-1 and TRBJ2-3; 8 bases line up with TRBD1. This CDR3 region has 14 residues. V shed 4 bases, J shed 2 bases, and the junction held 5 bases outside the gene matches. Germline CDR1 and CDR2: DFQATT and SNEGSKA (reference sequence). CDR3 sequence: CSAIGTGNTDTQYF. The CDR3 DNA reads TGCAGTGCTATTGGGACAGGCAACACAGATACGCAGTATTTT.

This clonotype was seen a handful of times. V usage is TRBV27 and J usage is TRBJ2-5; 12 bases map to TRBD1. This CDR3 spans 16 amino acids. Trimming removed 3 bases from V and 5 bases from J; junction bases left unmatched: 7. CDR1 and CDR2 from the germline V gene are MNHEY and SMNVEV (reference sequence). CDR3 DNA: TGTGCCAGCAGTTTGGGGACAGGGGGCGCCTCGGAGACCCAGTACTTC. Its translation: CASSLGTGGASETQYF.

The rearrangement uses TRBV11-3 and TRBJ2-3; 7 bases agree with TRBD1. The V segment lost 5 bases and the J segment 3 bases; nucleotides outside the gene matches: 8. Germline loops: CDR1 SGHNT, CDR2 YENEEA. The CDR3 totals 15 residues. The CDR3 region is CASSLGTVYTDTQYF. As DNA, the CDR3 is TGTGCCAGCAGCCTCGGGACAGTCTATACAGATACGCAGTATTTT.

V gene TRBV19 combines with J gene TRBJ1-6; the D gene is possibly TRBD1 (5 bases). Germline CDR1 is LNHDA and CDR2 is SQIVND (reference sequence). V shed 6 bases and J shed 6 bases, with 21 bases lying between them. The CDR3 contains 17 residues. This CDR3 reads CASSIIAGTSPNSPLHF. Here the CDR3 DNA reads TGTGCCAGTAGCATTATAGCAGGGACTTCCCCTAATTCACCCCTCCACTTT.